Listed here are 5 T cell receptor beta chains from one sample, sequenced in a study of blood T cell repertoires in COVID-19. The protocol was immunoSEQ multiplex PCR, while the TCRdb copy is restricted to in-frame clones and leaves out a portion. The sample has a few hundred thousand clones; 70% to 90% are singletons. The material sequenced was PBMCs or T cells enriched from blood (not recorded which). These receptors were taken from a woman aged 40 to 50 with acute COVID-19.

This chain joins TRBV18 and TRBJ2-2; 11 positions match TRBD2. CDR1 is KGHSH and CDR2 is LQKENI in the germline V gene. V was pared by 4 bases and J by 4 bases, with 5 bases of the junction left unmatched. The CDR3 has 16 amino acids. For the CDR3, the DNA is TGTGCCAGCTCACTTTCTAGCGGGAGGATCACCGGGGAGCTGTTTTTT. Encoded protein: CASSLSSGRITGELFF.

The rearrangement links TRBV2 to TRBJ1-6, with TRBD1 identical over 10 bases. V trimming: 8 bases; J trimming: 19 bases; junction bases outside the gene matches: 8. This CDR3 is built from 11 residues. Germline CDR1 is SNHLY and CDR2 is FYNNEI. The CDR3: CASAGQGVSHF. As DNA, the CDR3 is TGTGCCAGCGCCGGACAGGGGGTATCTCACTTT.

The J gene is TRBJ2-1, the V gene TRBV19; 9 bases are shared with TRBD2. V gave up 6 bases and J gave up 8 bases; unmatched junction bases: 8. This CDR3 is built from 14 residues. CDR1 and CDR2 from the germline V gene are LNHDA and SQIVND (reference sequence). The CDR3 loop reads CASRFSGSVDEQFF. The DNA of the CDR3 is TGTGCCAGTAGGTTTAGCGGGAGTGTCGATGAGCAGTTCTTC.

The V and J genes are TRBV27 and TRBJ2-5; possibly TRBD2 for D (5 bases). Trimming removed 5 bases from V and 7 bases from J, with 17 bases in between. This CDR3 contains 14 residues. The germline gives CDR1 MNHEY, CDR2 SMNVEV (reference sequence). CDR3 nucleotides: TGTGCCAGCAGTCCCAACACCCCAGGAGGGACCCAGTACTTC. Translating it yields CASSPNTPGGTQYF.

This clone was detected only once. The V and J genes are TRBV18 and TRBJ1-6; D perhaps matches TRBD1 (6 bases). Germline CDR1 reads KGHSH; CDR2 reads LQKENI. The CDR3 spans 15 residues. V was trimmed by 3 bases and J by 8 bases, leaving 14 bases between them. The chain's CDR3 is CASSPTGGADSPLHF. The CDR3 DNA sequence: TGTGCCAGCTCACCGACGGGGGGGGCTGATTCACCCCTCCACTTT.